The next 14 T cell receptor beta chains were all read from a single sample in a study of blood T cell repertoires in COVID-19. Sequenced by immunoSEQ multiplex PCR; TCRdb stores in-frame clones only, minus some. The data hold some 170,000 clones, with 85% to 90% observed a single time. Sequencing was carried out using peripheral blood. These receptors were taken from a woman aged 55-69 years with acute or convalescent COVID-19.

The J gene is TRBJ1-2, the V gene TRBV2; TRBD1 aligns across 7 bases. Germline loops: CDR1 SNHLY, CDR2 FYNNEI. This CDR3 has 14 residues. Trimming at V came to 5 bases and at J to 2 bases, leaving 5 bases not matched to a gene. The CDR3 is CASSYQGENYGYTF. The DNA of the CDR3 is TGTGCCAGCAGTTACCAGGGGGAGAACTATGGCTACACCTTC.

The chain uses TRBV4-2 and TRBJ2-7, with TRBD2 as a possible D gene (5 bases). The germline V and J ends were trimmed by 0 bases and 2 bases, with 14 bases remaining between them. This CDR3 spans 16 amino acids. Germline CDR1 and CDR2: LGHNA and YNFKEQ. The chain's CDR3 is CASSQEKGSHTYEQYF. The DNA for the CDR3 is TGTGCCAGCAGCCAAGAGAAAGGGAGCCACACCTACGAGCAGTACTTC.

The V call is TRBV3-1 (or the pseudogene TRBV3-2), the J call TRBJ2-7, with 10 bases that match TRBD1. J lost 9 bases, V lost 1 base, and 6 bases had no gene match. This CDR3 region has 14 residues. Looked up from germline, CDR1 is LGHDT and CDR2 is YNNKEL (reference sequence). The CDR3 region has the DNA TGTGCCAGCAGCCAAGGGACAGGGGGTCCGTGGCAGTACTTC. Translation gives CASSQGTGGPWQYF.

The chain joins TRBV28 to TRBJ1-2; the match to TRBD1 covers 11 bases. The CDR3 has 14 residues. With V trimmed by 5 bases and J by 8 bases, 7 bases remained unmatched. The germline CDR1 and CDR2 sequences are MDHEN and SYDVKM. The CDR3 coding sequence is TGTGCCAGCAGTGCTGGGACAGGGGGAGCGGGCTACACCTTC. Its translation: CASSAGTGGAGYTF.

V is TRBV6-6 and J is TRBJ1-2, with D uncertain. This CDR3 is 16 amino acids long. The V end lost 3 bases, the J end lost 5 bases, and 19 bases lay between the germline ends. Germline CDR1 MNHNY, CDR2 SVGAGI (reference sequence). This chain's CDR3 is CASSYMTLAVSYGYTF. CDR3 in DNA: TGTGCCAGCAGTTATATGACCCTCGCGGTTTCTTATGGCTACACCTTC.

The V and J genes are TRBV5-4 and TRBJ2-2; 8 positions agree with TRBD2. The V segment lost 0 bases and the J segment 5 bases; nucleotides outside the gene matches: 6. The CDR3 has 16 residues. The germline V gene has CDR1 SGHNT and CDR2 YYREEE (reference sequence). CDR3 DNA: TGTGCCAGCAGCTTGGTAACGGGAGGGCCGACCGGGGAGCTGTTTTTT. Its translation is CASSLVTGGPTGELFF.

The table lists this clone with a count of one. The chain recombines TRBV4-1 with TRBJ2-4; perhaps TRBD2 as D (6 bases). Germline assignment: CDR1 MGHRA and CDR2 YSYEKL. This CDR3 is 19 amino acids long. The V end lost 0 bases, the J end lost 1 base, and 19 bases lay between the germline ends. CDR3 amino acids: CASSQDSGLNLGAKNIQYF. Here the CDR3 DNA reads TGCGCCAGCAGCCAAGATAGCGGACTAAACTTAGGCGCCAAAAACATTCAGTACTTC.

The V call is TRBV7-9, the J call TRBJ1-2, with D perhaps matching TRBD1 (5 bases). V was shortened by 5 bases and J by 4 bases, with 14 bases between the two germline ends. Germline CDR1 and CDR2: SEHNR and FQNEAQ (reference sequence). The CDR3 totals 14 residues. The DNA for the CDR3 is TGTGCCAGCAGCCTACAGGCTCGGGCCTATGGCTACACCTTC. Its translation is CASSLQARAYGYTF.

V usage is TRBV6-5 and J usage is TRBJ1-2; TRBD1 is a possible D gene (5 bases). Germline V gene sequence: CDR1 MNHEY, CDR2 SVGAGI. The V end lost 3 bases, the J end lost 13 bases, and 12 bases lay between the germline ends. The CDR3 runs to 11 residues. This chain's CDR3 is CASSYKDILTF. For the CDR3, the DNA is TGTGCCAGCAGTTATAAGGACATTCTCACCTTC.

The J gene is TRBJ2-4, the V gene TRBV20-1, with D unresolved. This CDR3 region has 13 residues. Germline CDR1 is DFQATT and CDR2 is SNEGSKA (reference sequence). Deletions cut 3 bases from V and 2 bases from J, with 8 bases between. The CDR3 DNA reads TGCAGTGCTAGTTACTCGACCAAAAACATTCAGTACTTC. Residues: CSASYSTKNIQYF.

This sequence joins TRBV11-2 and TRBJ2-1; 11 bases match TRBD2. Germline V gene lookup returns CDR1 SGHAT and CDR2 FQNNGV. V lost 1 base to trimming and J lost 4 bases; unmatched junction nucleotides: 3. The length of the CDR3 is 16 residues. The CDR3, as DNA: TGTGCCAGCAGCTTAGCGACTAGCGGGGCATACAATGAGCAGTTCTTC. It codes for CASSLATSGAYNEQFF. The full variable domain, rest sourced from reference TRBV11-2 and TRBJ2-1, is EAGVAQSPRYKIIEKRQSVAFWCNPISGHATLYWYQQILGQGPKLLIQFQNNGVVDDSQLPKDRFSAERLKGVDSTLKIQPAKLEDSAVYLCASSLATSGAYNEQFFGPGTRLTVL.

This chain links TRBV6-5 with TRBJ1-5; the match to TRBD1 covers 7 bases. CDR3 length equals 13 residues. Germline assignment: CDR1 MNHEY and CDR2 SVGAGI. V trimming: 6 bases; J trimming: 9 bases; junction bases outside the gene matches: 8. The CDR3 region is CASSRDREWPQHF. The CDR3 DNA is TGTGCCAGCAGCCGGGACAGAGAATGGCCCCAGCATTTT.

This clone was observed once. The chain joins TRBV3-1 (or the pseudogene TRBV3-2) to TRBJ1-1, with D perhaps TRBD1 (6 bases). The CDR3 consists of 14 residues. The germline gives CDR1 LGHDT, CDR2 YNNKEL (reference sequence). V lost 6 bases to trimming and J lost 0 bases, with 11 bases between them. In DNA form, the CDR3 reads TGTGCCAGCAGACTCGGACAGTTGAACACTGAAGCTTTCTTT. Its translation: CASRLGQLNTEAFF.

The V gene is TRBV5-1, the J gene TRBJ2-2; 8 nucleotides agree with TRBD2. Germline V gene data show CDR1 as SGHRS and CDR2 as YFSETQ. CDR3 length: 15 amino acids. The J segment lost 5 bases and the V segment lost 2 bases, leaving 5 bases of the junction unmatched. The CDR3 sequence is CASSFTSGITGELFF. DNA for the CDR3: TGCGCCAGCAGCTTTACTAGCGGAATTACCGGGGAGCTGTTTTTT. Combining the CDR3 with reference TRBV5-1 and TRBJ2-2 gives the whole variable domain KAGVTQTPRYLIKTRGQQVTLSCSPISGHRSVSWYQQTPGQGLQFLFEYFSETQRNKGNFPGRFSGRQFSNSRSEMNVSTLELGDSALYLCASSFTSGITGELFFGEGSRLTVL.